The T cell receptor beta chain under discussion was sequenced for a study of blood T cell repertoires in COVID-19. Overall study: COVID-19 samples from acute and convalescent phases originated in the United States, Italy and Spain. The cDNA or gDNA used as material had been derived from T cells, B-cell-depleted T cells, or PBMCs.

Per germline, CDR1 MGHRA and CDR2 YSYEKL. The length of the CDR3 is 16 residues. V lost 4 bases to trimming and J lost 0 bases; unmatched junction nucleotides: 6. TCRdb keeps only in-frame clones here, not all; method: immunoSEQ multiplex PCR. The sample records around 150,000 clones, around 80% being singletons. The sequence was obtained from a woman of 80 years or more with active or convalescent COVID-19. The sample was peripheral blood. V is TRBV4-1 and J is TRBJ2-3; 8 nucleotides match TRBD1. The CDR3 protein is CASSLQGAYSTDTQYF. The DNA for the CDR3 is TGCGCCAGCAGCCTTCAGGGGGCGTATAGCACAGATACGCAGTATTTT.